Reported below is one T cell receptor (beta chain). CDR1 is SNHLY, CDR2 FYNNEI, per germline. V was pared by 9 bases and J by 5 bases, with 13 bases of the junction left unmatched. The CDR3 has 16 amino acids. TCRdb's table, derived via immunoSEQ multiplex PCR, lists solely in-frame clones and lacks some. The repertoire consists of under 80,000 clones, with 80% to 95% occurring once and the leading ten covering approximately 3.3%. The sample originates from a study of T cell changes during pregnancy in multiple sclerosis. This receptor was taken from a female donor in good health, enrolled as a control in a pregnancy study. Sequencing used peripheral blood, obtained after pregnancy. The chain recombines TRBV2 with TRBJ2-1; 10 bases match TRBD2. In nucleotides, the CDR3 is TGTGCCAGACCGTACCCACGGACTAGCGGAAACAATGAGCAGTTCTTC. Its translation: CARPYPRTSGNNEQFF.